This T cell receptor beta chain was captured in a study of T cells in Graves' hyperthyroidism and ophthalmopathy. General study results and limits: Also found in blood were most expanded thyroid clonotypes above 0.001.

Many counts were recorded for this clonotype. Its cognate antigen is unknown. The V and J ends lost 3 bases and 4 bases respectively, with 12 bases between them. Germline values: CDR1 SEHNR, CDR2 FQNEAQ (reference sequence). This CDR3 is 14 amino acids long. RNA transcripts gave rise to amplified TCR beta CDR3 regions. The HTBI primer set drove a first-round RT-PCR of the TCR CDR3. TCRdb processed the multiplex PCR reads anew with MiXCR; each CDR3 protein has one entry. The sample lists hundreds of thousands of distinct CDR3 sequences; roughly 14% were seen once. The chain links TRBV7-9 to TRBJ1-1; D remains unclear. This clonotype was sampled from a man younger than 35 with Graves' ophthalmopathy. The sample was blood. The CDR3 DNA reads as TGTGCCAGCAGCTTTGGGGTGAATCCCACTGAAGCTTTCTTT. The encoded protein is CASSFGVNPTEAFF.